This T cell receptor (beta chain) emerged from a study of T cells in Graves' hyperthyroidism and ophthalmopathy. Overall study findings and caveats: Most thyroid clonotypes that were expanded above 0.001 also turned up in blood. A model using 13 V-J features told ophthalmopathy apart from stable hyperthyroidism. The model forecast ophthalmopathy, anticipating it by a median around 6.9 months before onset.

The CDR3 sequence is 13 residues long. Germline V gene lookup returns CDR1 GTSNPN and CDR2 SVGIG (reference sequence). A remark on this clonotype: Its antigen is not identified.

Template material for amplifying TCR beta CDR3 regions consisted of RNA transcripts. First-round RT-PCR with HTBI primers amplified the TCR CDR3 region. TCRdb passed the multiplex PCR reads through MiXCR, listing each CDR3 protein once. Among hundreds of thousands of distinct CDR3 sequences listed, roughly 15% were seen once. Patients showing uncontrolled infection, other autoimmune disease, pregnancy or lactation were ineligible. Material: blood. This TCR derives from a woman in her 50s with Graves' ophthalmopathy. The chain employs TRBV30 and TRBJ2-2, with D perhaps given as TRBD1 or TRBD2 (5 bases each). CDR3 sequence: CANRGPPTGELFF. CDR3 nucleotide sequence: TGTGCTAATCGGGGACCTCCTACCGGGGAGCTGTTTTTT.